This TCR beta chain was sequenced for a study of chemoradiotherapy in HPV16-positive cancers (dated by TCRdb to between 2020 and 2023). For context, the study as a whole: Functional T-cell assays on cells from a couple of HPV16-positive patients defined candidate HPV-specific T-cell clones and common TCR motifs. TCR repertoires from over 75 patients with HPV-related cancers were then used to track the candidate HPV-specific TCRs and motifs. The study asked whether T-cell immunity against the HPV oncoproteins E6 and E7 changes during chemoradiotherapy and whether it affects survival. What the research found in general, with its limitations: The functional definition of HPV-specific T cells came from only a couple of HPV16-positive patients, and the survival association was reported for HPV16-positive patients. Among HPV16-positive patients, expansion of HPV-responsive T cells during chemoradiotherapy was associated with better recurrence-free survival. Expansion of candidate HPV-specific clones and E7-related TCR motifs was observed in the tumor microenvironment during treatment, whereas no such expansion was observed for non-HPV-specific T cells.

Repertoires were sampled multiple times during chemoradiotherapy, which allowed clonal expansion in the tumor microenvironment to be followed. This clone was detected only once. Its antigen has not been determined. The input lacks base qualities; no much larger clone sits a single base away. To prepare the library, the immunoSEQ multiplex PCR assay was applied. Imported from immuneACCESS, the table was reduced by TCRdb to in-frame sequences with V and J called. These copies leave out some clones; in studies compared against another copy, an unresolved V gene accounts for under half, and the cause of the remainder is not known. The sample table shows under 2,500 clones, and approximately 61% are seen once. The ten largest clones add up to roughly 31% of the sample. The CDR3 holds 11 amino acids from the cysteine to the phenylalanine. The sequence is cut down to CDR3 DNA, 33 bases in frame from base 1. CDR1 and CDR2 (LNHDA, SQIVND) derive from the germline V gene (reference sequence). Cut back by 3 bases and 5 bases, the V and J ends lie 5 bases apart.

The source material was tumor tissue, sampled from a patient who underwent chemoradiotherapy. The rearrangement combines TRBV19 with TRBJ2-7, with the D gene not clear enough to name. This sequence originates from a human donor with HPV-associated anogenital cancer. Read as DNA, the sequence is TGTGCCAGTAGTATGGGGAACGAGCAGTACTTC. The resulting protein is CASSMGNEQYF. The full variable domain, with segments outside the CDR3 supplied by the reference TRBV19 and TRBJ2-7 proteins, appears as DGGITQSPKYLFRKEGQNVTLSCEQNLNHDAMYWYRQDPGQGLRLIYYSQIVNDFQKGDIAEGYSVSREKKESFPLTVTSAQKNPTAFYLCASSMGNEQYFGPGTRLTVT.